This T cell receptor beta chain was identified during a study of PD-1 blockade in classical Hodgkin lymphoma. A remark on this clone: Its antigen is unidentified.

Study-level points and caveats: TCR diversity in CD4+, not CD8+, cells rose significantly by C4D1. Baseline TCR diversity was reportedly lower in newly diagnosed patients than healthy donors. Complete responders matched newly diagnosed patients in baseline diversity.

Time point described: cycle 4 day 1 (C4D1), after around six weeks of nivolumab. All the patients suffered relapse after autologous stem cell transplantation, and brentuximab vedotin exposure differed. CDR3 size: 15 residues. Germline CDR1 reads MNHNS; CDR2 reads SASEGT. The junction had 4 bases not matched to a gene; V was cut back by 2 bases and J by 7 bases. Sequencing was performed with immunoSEQ multiplex PCR; in TCRdb, only in-frame clones are kept and a portion is missing. The sample contains almost 95,000 clones, 83% of which appear only once. This material consisted of peripheral blood mononuclear cells (PBMCs), taken before the fourth cycle of nivolumab. J is TRBJ2-1 and V is TRBV6-1; 11 bases are a match to TRBD2. The receptor was isolated from a human donor with classical Hodgkin lymphoma. The CDR3 bases are TGTGCCAGCAGTGAACCAGTAGCGGGAGGGAATGAGCAGTTCTTC. Amino acid sequence: CASSEPVAGGNEQFF.